The rows below give T cell receptor beta chains drawn from one sample of a study of T cell responses to AZD1222 COVID-19 vaccine. Some clones are missing from TCRdb's copy, which holds only in-frame ones; the method was immunoSEQ multiplex PCR. Of more than 95,000 clones listed, around 92% are singletons. Material: peripheral blood, obtained on day 0 of AZD1222 vaccination. The source of these receptors is an adult in good health. Both conserved end residues are part of each CDR3. A D gene is named only where the DNA matches it firmly. Size tells how often a clone was seen (once, few, many) or the class of an expanded clone, and some rows leave it out.

J: TRBJ2-3
length: 13
V: TRBV19
D: NA
size: NA
DNA: TGTGCCAGTAGTATCCCCAGCACAGATACGCAGTATTTT
CDR3: CASSIPSTDTQYF

J: TRBJ2-6
length: 16
V: TRBV6-1
D: NA
size: NA
DNA: TGTGCCAGCAGTGAACAGCCCAGCTCTGGGGCCAACGTCCTGACTTTC
CDR3: CASSEQPSSGANVLTF

J: TRBJ1-2
length: 11
V: TRBV5-4
D: NA
size: NA
DNA: TGTGCCAGCAGCTTGGAGGGTGGCTACACCTTC
CDR3: CASSLEGGYTF

J: TRBJ2-7
length: 12
V: TRBV29-1
D: NA
size: NA
DNA: TGCAGCGTTGGCAGGGTCCCCTACGAGCAGTACTTC
CDR3: CSVGRVPYEQYF

J: TRBJ2-1
length: 14
V: TRBV30
D: NA
size: once
DNA: TGTGCCTGGAGTGCCTCATCCTATTCACGTGAGCAGTTCTTC
CDR3: CAWSASSYSREQFF

J: TRBJ1-3
length: 15
V: TRBV4-2
D: NA
size: NA
DNA: TGTGCCAGCAGCCAAACAGGGAACTCTGGAAACACCATATATTTT
CDR3: CASSQTGNSGNTIYF

J: TRBJ1-2
length: 14
V: TRBV28
D: NA
size: NA
DNA: TGTGCCAGCAGCCCCGGCCACAGGAGGGGAGGCTACACCTTC
CDR3: CASSPGHRRGGYTF

J: TRBJ2-1
length: 14
V: TRBV5-1
D: NA
size: NA
DNA: TGCGCCAGCAGCTTCGGAGGGACAAGGGAGGAGCAGTTCTTC
CDR3: CASSFGGTREEQFF

J: TRBJ2-2
length: 17
V: TRBV7-6
D: TRBD2
size: NA
DNA: TGTGCCAGCAGCTTAGCCGGGACTAGCGGGACTGGCGGGGAGCTGTTTTTT
CDR3: CASSLAGTSGTGGELFF

J: TRBJ2-7
length: 15
V: TRBV15
D: NA
size: NA
DNA: TGTGCCACCAGCAGAGCCCGCGGGCGGACCTACGAGCAGTACTTC
CDR3: CATSRARGRTYEQYF

J: TRBJ2-7
length: 17
V: TRBV4-1
D: NA
size: NA
DNA: TGCGCCAGCAGCCAAGCTATGGTCCCGGGACTCTCCTACGAGCAGTACTTC
CDR3: CASSQAMVPGLSYEQYF

J: TRBJ1-5
length: 17
V: TRBV5-5
D: TRBD1
size: NA
DNA: TGTGCCAGCAGCCGGACAGGGGGACAGTATAGCAATCAGCCCCAGCATTTT
CDR3: CASSRTGGQYSNQPQHF

J: TRBJ2-7
length: 13
V: TRBV19
D: NA
size: few
DNA: TGTGCCTCAGGAGGGAGACGGTCCTACGAGCAGTACTTC
CDR3: CASGGRRSYEQYF

J: TRBJ2-1
length: 16
V: TRBV5-6
D: NA
size: NA
DNA: TGTGCCAGCAGCTTGGTAAGAATCACTTCCTACAATGAGCAGTTCTTC
CDR3: CASSLVRITSYNEQFF

J: TRBJ1-1
length: 14
V: TRBV7-3
D: NA
size: NA
DNA: TGTGCCAGCAGCTTACAGGGGCTGAACACTGAAGCTTTCTTT
CDR3: CASSLQGLNTEAFF

J: TRBJ2-1
length: 16
V: TRBV19
D: NA
size: once
DNA: TGTGCCAGTAGTATAGGCGGGCGACCTACCTACAATGAGCAGTTCTTC
CDR3: CASSIGGRPTYNEQFF

J: TRBJ2-5
length: 15
V: TRBV10-3
D: NA
size: NA
DNA: TGTGCCATCAGTGAGGACCCGACAGAACCAGAGACCCAGTACTTC
CDR3: CAISEDPTEPETQYF

J: TRBJ2-1
length: 15
V: TRBV2
D: NA
size: NA
DNA: TGTGCCAGCAGTGAGGCGGATTTGACCTACAATGAGCAGTTCTTC
CDR3: CASSEADLTYNEQFF

J: TRBJ2-1
length: 15
V: TRBV11-3
D: NA
size: NA
DNA: TGTGCCAGCAGCTCCGAGGGGGGGATGTGGAATGAGCAGTTCTTC
CDR3: CASSSEGGMWNEQFF

J: TRBJ1-6
length: 14
V: TRBV18
D: NA
size: NA
DNA: TGTGCCAGCTCACCAAAGGTCGACAATTCACCCCTCCACTTT
CDR3: CASSPKVDNSPLHF

J: TRBJ1-2
length: 13
V: TRBV30
D: NA
size: NA
DNA: TGTGCCTGGAGTCTATCACGTCTAGCAGGCTACACCTTC
CDR3: CAWSLSRLAGYTF

J: TRBJ1-2
length: 15
V: TRBV27
D: NA
size: NA
DNA: TGTGCCAGCAGCTCTACGCGTACAGGAAACTATGGCTACACCTTC
CDR3: CASSSTRTGNYGYTF

J: TRBJ2-2
length: 14
V: TRBV27
D: NA
size: NA
DNA: TGTGCCAGCAGTTCCGTGCGGGGCACCGGGGAGCTGTTTTTT
CDR3: CASSSVRGTGELFF

J: TRBJ2-1
length: 12
V: TRBV9
D: NA
size: NA
DNA: TGTGCCAGCAGCGGGGACGGCTATGAGCAGTTCTTC
CDR3: CASSGDGYEQFF

J: TRBJ2-2
length: 14
V: TRBV19
D: NA
size: NA
DNA: TGTGCCAGTAGTCCTTTGCCGAGCCTGGGGGAGCTGTTTTTT
CDR3: CASSPLPSLGELFF

J: TRBJ2-7
length: 12
V: TRBV5-5
D: NA
size: NA
DNA: TGTGCCAGCAGCTTTTCGGAGTACGAGCAGTACTTC
CDR3: CASSFSEYEQYF

J: TRBJ2-6
length: 16
V: TRBV30
D: TRBD1
size: NA
DNA: TGTGCCGGCCGGGGACAGGGGAGCTCTGGGGCCAACGTCCTGACTTTC
CDR3: CAGRGQGSSGANVLTF

J: TRBJ2-1
length: 15
V: TRBV24-1
D: NA
size: NA
DNA: TGTGCCACCAGTGACCGGTCGACCGCTGCCAATGAGCAGTTCTTC
CDR3: CATSDRSTAANEQFF

J: TRBJ1-1
length: 12
V: TRBV28
D: NA
size: NA
DNA: TGTGCCAGCAGTTTGTCCAGAACGAACGCTTTCTTT
CDR3: CASSLSRTNAFF

J: TRBJ1-2
length: 14
V: TRBV11-2
D: TRBD1
size: NA
DNA: TGTGCCAGCAGCCATGACAGGGGTGGCTATGGCTACACCTTC
CDR3: CASSHDRGGYGYTF

J: TRBJ2-2
length: 13
V: TRBV2
D: NA
size: NA
DNA: TGTGCCAGCACGAGCCAGAACACCGGGGAGCTGTTTTTT
CDR3: CASTSQNTGELFF

J: TRBJ2-5
length: 15
V: TRBV28
D: NA
size: few
DNA: TGTGCCAGCTCTAATCATGAGCGGGCCCTTGAGACCCAGTACTTC
CDR3: CASSNHERALETQYF

J: TRBJ1-2
length: 13
V: TRBV19
D: NA
size: few
DNA: TGTGCCAGTAGTATAGACAGGCTCTATGGCTACACCTTC
CDR3: CASSIDRLYGYTF

J: TRBJ2-7
length: 13
V: TRBV19
D: NA
size: NA
DNA: TGTGCCAGTAGCCTCAGGACTGCCTACGAGCAGTACTTC
CDR3: CASSLRTAYEQYF

J: TRBJ2-1
length: 15
V: TRBV7-6
D: TRBD2
size: NA
DNA: TGTGCCAGCAGCCCGAGAGGGAGGGTCCGCAATGAGCAGTTCTTC
CDR3: CASSPRGRVRNEQFF

J: TRBJ2-2
length: 14
V: TRBV7-9
D: NA
size: NA
DNA: TGTGCCAGCAGCTTGTTCGGGACACCCGGGGAGCTGTTTTTT
CDR3: CASSLFGTPGELFF

J: TRBJ2-7
length: 15
V: TRBV5-5
D: TRBD2
size: few
DNA: TGTGCCAGCAGCTTTGGTCTAGCGGGATTGTACGAGCAGTACTTC
CDR3: CASSFGLAGLYEQYF

J: TRBJ2-7
length: 16
V: TRBV4-2
D: TRBD2
size: NA
DNA: TGTGCCAGCAGCCCCAGTTCGGGACTAGCGTCCTACGAGCAGTACTTC
CDR3: CASSPSSGLASYEQYF

J: TRBJ2-6
length: 15
V: TRBV6-5
D: NA
size: NA
DNA: TGTGCCAGCAGTTACTCTGGCACTGGGGCCAACGTCCTGACTTTC
CDR3: CASSYSGTGANVLTF